Listed below are T cell receptor beta chains from one sample, sequenced in a study of shared clonotypes between healthy human individuals. Profiling relied on immunoSEQ multiplex PCR, and the TCRdb table lists in-frame clones only, not all of them. Among over 2 million clones listed, 85% to 95% were seen once. The source material was naive CD4+ T cells sorted from blood. The source is a man in his late teens or twenties in good health. Each CDR3 is given with its conserved first and last residue. Fields, in order: J gene, V gene, CDR3 protein.

>TRBJ2-1|TRBV5-1
CASGLARTYEQFF
>TRBJ1-1|TRBV5-6
CASSLDDSPNTEAFF
>TRBJ2-1|TRBV29-1
CSVTSGSDEQFF
>TRBJ2-7|TRBV19
CASSIGRTGAYEQYF
>TRBJ1-2|TRBV14
CASSPGVTGWSYTF
>TRBJ1-1|TRBV10-3
CAISDGQWGARAFF
>TRBJ2-2|TRBV18
CATVPPNTGELFF
>TRBJ2-5|TRBV5-4
CASSLPGQARGETQYF
>TRBJ1-2|TRBV2
CASSETTLGRGGYTF
>TRBJ2-2|TRBV18
CASSRNRDGELFF
>TRBJ2-7|TRBV5-1
CASSLEWRAYEQYF
>TRBJ2-5|TRBV19
CASSIMEGGTQYF
>TRBJ1-1|TRBV19
CASTDIGTEAFF